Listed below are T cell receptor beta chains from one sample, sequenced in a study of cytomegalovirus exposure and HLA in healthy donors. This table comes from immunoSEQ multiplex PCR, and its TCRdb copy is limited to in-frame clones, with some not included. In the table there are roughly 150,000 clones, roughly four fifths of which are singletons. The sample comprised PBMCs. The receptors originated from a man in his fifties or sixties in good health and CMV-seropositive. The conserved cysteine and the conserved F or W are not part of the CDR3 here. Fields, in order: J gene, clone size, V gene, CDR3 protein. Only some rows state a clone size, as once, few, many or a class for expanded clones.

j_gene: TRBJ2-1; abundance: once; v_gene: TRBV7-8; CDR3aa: ASSLARGGYLYNEQF
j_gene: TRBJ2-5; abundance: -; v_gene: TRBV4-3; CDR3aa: ASSQDRYEMTQY
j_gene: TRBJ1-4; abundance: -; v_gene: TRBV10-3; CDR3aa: AISESGQGATREKLF
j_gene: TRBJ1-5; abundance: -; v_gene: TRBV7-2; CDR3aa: ASSLAAVENQPQH
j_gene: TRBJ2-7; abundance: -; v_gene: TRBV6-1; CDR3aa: ASSDLGTGSYEQY
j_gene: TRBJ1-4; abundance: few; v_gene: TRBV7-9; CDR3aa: ASSLVESTNEKLF
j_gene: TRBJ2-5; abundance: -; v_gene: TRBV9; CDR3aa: ASSARTEEETQY
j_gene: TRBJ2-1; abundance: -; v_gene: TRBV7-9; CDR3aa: ASSYTRTGFRDEQF
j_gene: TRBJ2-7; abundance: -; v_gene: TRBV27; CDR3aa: ASSDPGTGEQY
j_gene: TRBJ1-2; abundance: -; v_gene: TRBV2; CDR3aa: ASSRDYGYT
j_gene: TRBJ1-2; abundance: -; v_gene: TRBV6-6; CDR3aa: ASRSIRDRLNYGYT
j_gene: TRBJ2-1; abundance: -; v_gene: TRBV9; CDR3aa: ASSVAVFSYNEQF
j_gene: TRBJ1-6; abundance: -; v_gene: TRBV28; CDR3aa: ASSPRDSLNSPLH
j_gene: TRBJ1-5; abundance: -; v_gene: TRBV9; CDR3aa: ASSDGNSNQPQH
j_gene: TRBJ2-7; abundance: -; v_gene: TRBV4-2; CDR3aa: ASSSSGLREYEQY
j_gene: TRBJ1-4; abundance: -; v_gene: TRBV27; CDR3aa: ASSLGMESEKLF
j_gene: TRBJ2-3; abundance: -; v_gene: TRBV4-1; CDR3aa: ASSQDFLYTDTQY
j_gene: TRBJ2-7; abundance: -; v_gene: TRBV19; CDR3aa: ASSRDRGEHEQY
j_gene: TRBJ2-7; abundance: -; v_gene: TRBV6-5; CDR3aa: ASSPRTGTYEQY
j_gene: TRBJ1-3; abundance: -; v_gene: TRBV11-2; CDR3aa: ASSLDRVSGNTIY
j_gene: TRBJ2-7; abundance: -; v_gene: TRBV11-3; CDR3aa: ASSGRWGREQY
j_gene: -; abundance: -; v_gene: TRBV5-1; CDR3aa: ASSLDVGQTYEQY
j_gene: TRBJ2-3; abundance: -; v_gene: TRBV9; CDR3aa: ASSVAGGSDTQY
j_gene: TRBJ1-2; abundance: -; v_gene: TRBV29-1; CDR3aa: SVPRIGGANYGYT
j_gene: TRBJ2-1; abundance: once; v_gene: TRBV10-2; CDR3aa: ASSTQGADEQF
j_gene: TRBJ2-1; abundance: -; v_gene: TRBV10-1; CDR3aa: ASRDSTYNEQF
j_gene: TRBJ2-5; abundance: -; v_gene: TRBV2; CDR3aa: ASSGRYTGEETQY
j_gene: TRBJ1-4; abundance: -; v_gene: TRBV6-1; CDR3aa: ASYGGRANEKLF
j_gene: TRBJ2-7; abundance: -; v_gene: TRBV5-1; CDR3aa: ASSLGSGATYEQY
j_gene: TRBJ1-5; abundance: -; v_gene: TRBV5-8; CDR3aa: ASSLMEDSYSNQPQH
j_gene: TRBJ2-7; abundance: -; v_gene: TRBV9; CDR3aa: ASSPAGGDYEQY
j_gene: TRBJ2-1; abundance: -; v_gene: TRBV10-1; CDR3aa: GGRSSYNEQF
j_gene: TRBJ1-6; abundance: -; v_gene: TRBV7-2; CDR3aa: ASSLALRVENSPLH
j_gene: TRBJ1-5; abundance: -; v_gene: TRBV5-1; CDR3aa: ASSQQGGSQPQH
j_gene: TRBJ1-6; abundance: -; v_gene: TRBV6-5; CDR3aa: ASSLFDRNSPLH
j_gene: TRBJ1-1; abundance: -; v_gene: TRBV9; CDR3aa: ASSVGGGMNTEAF
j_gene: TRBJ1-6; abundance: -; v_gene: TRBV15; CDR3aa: ATSAPGQTINSPLH
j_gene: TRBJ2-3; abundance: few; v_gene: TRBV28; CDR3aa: ASSFLAGGRVDTQY
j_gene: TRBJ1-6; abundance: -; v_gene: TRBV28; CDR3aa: ASSLTGRGLINSPLH
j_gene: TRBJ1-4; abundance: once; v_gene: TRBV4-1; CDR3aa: ASSHLSKRGNEKLF
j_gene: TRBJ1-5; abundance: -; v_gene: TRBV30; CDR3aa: AWSEFYSNQPQH
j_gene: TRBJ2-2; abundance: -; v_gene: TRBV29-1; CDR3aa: SVRLAGTQFGELF
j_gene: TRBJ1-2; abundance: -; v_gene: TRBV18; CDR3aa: ASSPNSFGYT
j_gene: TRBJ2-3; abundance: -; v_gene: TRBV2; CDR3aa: ASSEKPTAGANTDTQY
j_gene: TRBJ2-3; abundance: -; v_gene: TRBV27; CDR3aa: ASSIVAGVILDTQY